These 20 T cell receptor beta chains came from one sample sequenced in a study of blood T cell repertoires in COVID-19. TCRdb's copy holds only in-frame clones and misses some; the assay was immunoSEQ multiplex PCR. Found here are tens of thousands of clones, approximately 80% of them singletons; the top ten hold approximately 8.7%. The sample taken for sequencing was peripheral blood. The receptors shown here come from a human donor in a cohort sampled during active COVID-19.

This sequence joins TRBV28 and TRBJ1-1, with D hard to call. From germline, CDR1 is MDHEN and CDR2 SYDVKM. Deletions cut 5 bases from V and 1 base from J, with 11 bases between. This CDR3 spans 14 amino acids. CDR3 DNA sequence: TGTGCCAGCAGTCCCCCAGTCGAGAACACTGAAGCTTTCTTT. It yields the protein CASSPPVENTEAFF. Full variable domain (remainder filled in from reference TRBV28 and TRBJ1-1): DVKVTQSSRYLVKRTGEKVFLECVQDMDHENMFWYRQDPGLGLRLIYFSYDVKMKEKGDIPEGYSVSREKKERFSLILESASTNQTSMYLCASSPPVENTEAFFGQGTRLTVV.

J is TRBJ1-1 and V is TRBV29-1; D remains ambiguous. This CDR3 is built from 13 residues. Germline V gene data show CDR1 as SQVTM and CDR2 as ANQGSEA. V shed 6 bases and J shed 7 bases, with 18 bases lying between them. The DNA of the CDR3 is TGCAGCGTCACTAGATCTGTGGGGAATGAAGCTTTCTTT. This codes for CSVTRSVGNEAFF.

The chain combines TRBV11-3 with TRBJ2-1, with a possible D match to TRBD2 (6 bases). Germline CDR1 SGHNT, CDR2 YENEEA. V was cut by 1 base and J by 1 base, with 11 bases left in between. This CDR3 contains 16 residues. The CDR3 nucleotides read TGTGCCAGCAGCTTAGTACTAGCTGAGTCCTACAATGAGCAGTTCTTC. Translated: CASSLVLAESYNEQFF. Looking up the rest from reference TRBV11-3 and TRBJ2-1 gives the full variable domain: EAGVVQSPRYKIIEKKQPVAFWCNPISGHNTLYWYLQNLGQGPELLIRYENEEAVDDSQLPKDRFSAERLKGVDSTLKIQPAELGDSAVYLCASSLVLAESYNEQFFGPGTRLTVL.

The V and J genes are TRBV24-1 and TRBJ2-1; 8 bases map to TRBD1. The CDR3 covers 14 residues. Per the germline V gene, CDR1 is KGHDR and CDR2 is SFDVKD. After removal of 6 bases from V and 5 bases from J, the junction contained 5 bases not matched to a gene. CDR3 DNA sequence: TGTGCCACCAGTCCCGGACAGGGTAACAATGAGCAGTTCTTC. Translating gives CATSPGQGNNEQFF.

This chain uses TRBV6-1 with TRBJ2-7, with D possibly being TRBD1 (6 bases). Germline values: CDR1 MNHNS, CDR2 SASEGT. V was trimmed by 1 base and J by 6 bases, leaving 13 bases between them. This CDR3 region has 14 residues. DNA for the CDR3: TGTGCCAGCAGTGAAGTGGGGGCACGGGGCGAGCAGTACTTC. It codes for CASSEVGARGEQYF.

The chain employs TRBV28 and TRBJ2-1; TRBD1 matches at 8 bases. V dropped 1 base and J dropped 1; count of bases not matched to a gene: 9. The CDR3 totals 18 residues. Germline assignment: CDR1 MDHEN and CDR2 SYDVKM. The DNA for the CDR3 is TGTGCCAGCAGTTTATTAGGCAGGGGGCGGTTATCCTACAATGAGCAGTTCTTC. It codes for CASSLLGRGRLSYNEQFF. The entire variable domain, with the rest obtained from reference TRBV28 and TRBJ2-1, is as follows: DVKVTQSSRYLVKRTGEKVFLECVQDMDHENMFWYRQDPGLGLRLIYFSYDVKMKEKGDIPEGYSVSREKKERFSLILESASTNQTSMYLCASSLLGRGRLSYNEQFFGPGTRLTVL.

V usage is TRBV19 and J usage is TRBJ2-3; 9 bases agree with TRBD2. V lost 5 bases and J lost 1; bases outside the gene matches: 7. The CDR3 sequence is 16 residues long. Germline-derived CDR1 and CDR2 are LNHDA and SQIVND (reference sequence). CDR3 nucleotides: TGTGCCAGTAGTCCAAACCGACTAGCGGGCACAGATACGCAGTATTTT. Encoded protein: CASSPNRLAGTDTQYF.

This clone was recorded only once. The chain uses TRBV29-1 and TRBJ2-1; TRBD1 matches 7 bases. CDR3 length equals 9 residues. J gave up 13 bases and V 4 bases, and 1 base lay outside the gene matches. From germline, CDR1 is SQVTM and CDR2 ANQGSEA. CDR3 bases: TGCAGCGTTGGACAGGGACAGTTCTTC. Residues: CSVGQGQFF.

This chain's CDR3 is CASSFRTGVAKNIQYF. CDR3 sequence (DNA): TGTGCCAGCAGCTTCCGAACGGGAGTAGCCAAAAACATTCAGTACTTC. The J gene is TRBJ2-4, the V gene TRBV7-8; D is possibly TRBD2 (6 bases). CDR3 length: 16 amino acids. Germline V gives CDR1 SGHVS, CDR2 FQNEAQ. V was trimmed by 3 bases and J by 0 bases, leaving 12 bases between them.

V and J are TRBV6-5 and TRBJ2-1, with D possibly matching TRBD2 (6 bases). This CDR3 has 15 amino acids. In germline, CDR1 is MNHEY, CDR2 SVGAGI. V was pared by 0 bases and J by 5 bases, with 11 bases between. The CDR3 DNA is TGTGCCAGCAGTTACTCGGTAGCGGCGAACAATGAGCAGTTCTTC. It codes for CASSYSVAANNEQFF.

This rearrangement joins TRBV5-4 to TRBJ2-3; 7 nucleotides align to TRBD1. V was clipped by 4 bases and J by 4 bases; unmatched bases: 3. The CDR3 loop spans 13 amino acids. Germline V gives CDR1 SGHNT, CDR2 YYREEE (reference sequence). The CDR3 nucleotides read TGTGCCAGCAGCCCGCAGGGGGCAGATACGCAGTATTTT. This gives the protein CASSPQGADTQYF.

In its sample, this clone was seen a few times. This chain uses TRBV12-5 with TRBJ2-2; 9 bases map to TRBD1. The CDR3 covers 20 residues. CDR1 is LGHNT and CDR2 is FRNRAP in the germline V gene. V was clipped by 1 base and J by 2 bases; unmatched bases: 14. The CDR3 DNA follows: TGTGCTAGTGGTTTGGCTCCCTCCTTCGGGACAGGGCAAAACACCGGGGAGCTGTTTTTT. Its protein is CASGLAPSFGTGQNTGELFF. Variable domain in full (rest from reference TRBV12-5 and TRBJ2-2): DARVTQTPRHKVTEMGQEVTMRCQPILGHNTVFWYRQTMMQGLELLAYFRNRAPLDDSGMPKDRFSAEMPDATLATLKIQPSEPRDSAVYFCASGLAPSFGTGQNTGELFFGEGSRLTVL.

This sequence joins TRBV19 and TRBJ2-7, with 7 bases fitting TRBD2. Trimming removed 8 bases from V and 4 bases from J; junction bases left unmatched: 5. This CDR3 contains 12 residues. Germline CDR1 reads LNHDA; CDR2 reads SQIVND (reference sequence). CDR3 coding DNA: TGTGCCAGTGCGGGGGTCTCGTACGAGCAGTACTTC. Protein: CASAGVSYEQYF.

In this sample, this clone turned up once. The chain employs TRBV7-3 and TRBJ2-1, with TRBD2 matching 9 bases. This CDR3 has 15 amino acids. Germline V lookup: CDR1 SGHTA, CDR2 FQGTGA. The V and J ends lost 5 bases and 6 bases, in that order; junction bases with no gene match: 8. CDR3 protein: CASSPWAGGFNEQFF. The CDR3 DNA reads TGTGCCAGCAGCCCCTGGGCGGGAGGGTTCAATGAGCAGTTCTTC.

This chain uses TRBV30 with TRBJ2-1; TRBD1 might be the D (6 bases). V lost 7 bases to trimming and J lost 0 bases, with 10 bases between them. From germline, CDR1 is GTSNPN and CDR2 SVGIG (reference sequence). The CDR3 has 13 residues. The CDR3 nucleotides are TGTGCCTTCGCCAGGGGCTCCTACAATGAGCAGTTCTTC. Protein sequence: CAFARGSYNEQFF. The full variable domain, completed using reference TRBV30 and TRBJ2-1, is SQTIHQWPATLVQPVGSPLSLECTVEGTSNPNLYWYRQAAGRGLQLLFYSVGIGQISSEVPQNLSASRPQDRQFILSSKKLLLSDSGFYLCAFARGSYNEQFFGPGTRLTVL.

The chain has TRBV24-1 and TRBJ2-3, with 12 bases matching TRBD2. Germline V lookup: CDR1 KGHDR, CDR2 SFDVKD. The CDR3 is 17 residues long. V was pared by 4 bases and J by 5 bases, with 9 bases of the junction left unmatched. The CDR3 sequence: CATSDRGLAGSRDTQYF. CDR3 nucleotides: TGTGCCACCAGTGACCGAGGACTAGCGGGGAGTCGAGATACGCAGTATTTT.

A single count supports this clone. The chain uses TRBV28 and TRBJ2-2; the D gene is possibly TRBD2 (6 bases). Germline values: CDR1 MDHEN, CDR2 SYDVKM. Trimming removed 5 bases at V and 1 base at J, with 14 bases between. The CDR3 totals 16 residues. CDR3 in amino acids: CASSPTPGGNTGELFF. The CDR3, as DNA: TGTGCCAGCAGTCCAACCCCCGGGGGGAACACCGGGGAGCTGTTTTTT.

This clone was picked up a small number of times. This chain joins TRBV6-5 and TRBJ2-1; no definite D call. Trimming removed 0 bases at V and 0 bases at J, with 6 bases between. The CDR3 runs to 15 residues. Germline loops: CDR1 MNHEY, CDR2 SVGAGI. The CDR3 DNA is TGTGCCAGCAGTTACTCGCCGGGCTCCTACAATGAGCAGTTCTTC. Its protein product is CASSYSPGSYNEQFF.

V usage is TRBV2 and J usage is TRBJ1-3; 8 bases align to TRBD1. The CDR3 extends over 15 amino acids. Germline lookup yields CDR1 SNHLY and CDR2 FYNNEI. J gave up 3 bases and V 1 base, and 2 bases lay outside the gene matches. CDR3 region: CASSEGGTGGNTIYF. CDR3 DNA: TGTGCCAGCAGTGAAGGAGGGACAGGTGGAAACACCATATATTTT.

This chain links TRBV29-1 with TRBJ2-5, with D maybe TRBD2 (6 bases). V lost 3 bases, J lost 6 bases, and 14 bases lay in between. CDR3 length: 13 amino acids. Germline loops: CDR1 SQVTM, CDR2 ANQGSEA. This CDR3 reads CSVDWRAGKTQYF. CDR3 DNA: TGCAGCGTTGACTGGAGGGCCGGAAAGACCCAGTACTTC.